Below are 27 T cell receptor beta chains sequenced from a single sample in a study of blood T cell repertoires in COVID-19. Profiling relied on immunoSEQ multiplex PCR, and the TCRdb table lists in-frame clones only, not all of them. The sample includes 300,000 to 400,000 clones, approximately 89% seen only once; the top ten take approximately 8%. Specimen: peripheral blood. The source of these receptors is a woman aged 50 to 60 who had recovered from COVID-19.

This chain uses TRBV28 with TRBJ1-2; the match to TRBD1 covers 10 bases. Germline V CDR1 and CDR2: MDHEN, SYDVKM. CDR3 length: 17 residues. After removal of 6 bases from V and 0 bases from J, the junction contained 10 bases not matched to a gene. The chain's CDR3 is CASRKEGQGRSNYGYTF. CDR3 DNA sequence: TGTGCCAGCAGAAAGGAGGGACAGGGGCGATCTAACTATGGCTACACCTTC.

Only one count was recorded for this clone. This chain joins TRBV4-1 and TRBJ2-3; tentative D call: TRBD2 (6 bases). Trimming removed 4 bases from V and 1 base from J, with 12 bases in between. CDR1 is MGHRA and CDR2 is YSYEKL in the germline V gene. The CDR3 covers 15 residues. CDR3 coding DNA: TGCGCCAGCAGCCCTGCGGGGCCTGGCACAGATACGCAGTATTTT. This gives the protein CASSPAGPGTDTQYF.

This clone was seen once. V is TRBV29-1 and J is TRBJ1-1, with D possibly being TRBD1 (5 bases). V was shortened by 3 bases and J by 6 bases, with 14 bases between the two germline ends. Germline V CDR1 and CDR2: SQVTM, ANQGSEA. This CDR3 is 13 amino acids long. The DNA for the CDR3 is TGCAGCGTTGACGTAGAAGGACACCCTGAAGCTTTCTTT. Translation: CSVDVEGHPEAFF. Full variable domain (remainder filled in from reference TRBV29-1 and TRBJ1-1): SAVISQKPSRDICQRGTSLTIQCQVDSQVTMMFWYRQQPGQSLTLIATANQGSEATYESGFVIDKFPISRPNLTFSTLTVSNMSPEDSSIYLCSVDVEGHPEAFFGQGTRLTVV.

The chain is built from TRBV4-3 and TRBJ2-1, with D tentatively TRBD1 (5 bases). The CDR3 runs to 18 residues. CDR1 is LGHNA, CDR2 YSLEER, per germline. The V and J ends lost 0 bases and 4 bases respectively, with 19 bases between them. In DNA, the CDR3 is TGCGCCAGCAGCCAAGATCGGTTAGGGGTCAGGGAATACAATGAGCAGTTCTTC. Its translation is CASSQDRLGVREYNEQFF.

The chain links TRBV18 to TRBJ2-1, with a tentative D call TRBD2 (5 bases). V was cut by 3 bases and J by 5 bases, with 11 bases left in between. Per the germline V gene, CDR1 is KGHSH and CDR2 is LQKENI. CDR3 length equals 14 residues. The CDR3 DNA reads as TGTGCCAGCTCACCGAGCGGACCCAACAATGAGCAGTTCTTC. Its protein is CASSPSGPNNEQFF.

The chain employs TRBV20-1 and TRBJ1-1; a weak D match, TRBD1 (6 bases). CDR1 DFQATT and CDR2 SNEGSKA come from the germline V gene (reference sequence). This CDR3 comprises 13 residues. The V and J ends lost 3 bases and 10 bases respectively, with 18 bases between them. The CDR3 DNA reads as TGCAGTGCTAGTGGGGTACAGGGTTTTGGAGCTTTCTTT. It yields the protein CSASGVQGFGAFF.

The genes are TRBV7-2 and TRBJ2-1; TRBD1 aligns across 10 bases. J lost 9 bases, V lost 5 bases, and 7 bases had no gene match. The germline gives CDR1 SGHTA, CDR2 FQGNSA. The CDR3 sequence is 14 residues long. CDR3 bases: TGTGCCAGCAGCGCAAAGACAGGGGGCCTTGAGCAGTTCTTC. This translates into CASSAKTGGLEQFF.

The genes are TRBV7-2 and TRBJ2-3; 9 nucleotides line up with TRBD2. The CDR3 extends over 12 amino acids. Germline lookup yields CDR1 SGHTA and CDR2 FQGNSA. With V trimmed by 5 bases and J by 14 bases, 8 bases remained unmatched. CDR3 DNA sequence: TGTGCCAGCAGCCAAGCGGGGGGCGGAGGGTATTTT. Protein: CASSQAGGGGYF.

In its sample, this clone was seen a few times. The genes are TRBV19 and TRBJ1-5, with a weak D call TRBD1 (6 bases). CDR1 LNHDA and CDR2 SQIVND come from the germline V gene (reference sequence). The CDR3 is 14 amino acids. V lost 4 bases, J lost 3 bases, and 10 bases lay in between. The CDR3 DNA is TGTGCCAGTAGTAGGGGGCTGAACAATCAGCCCCAGCATTTT. Its protein is CASSRGLNNQPQHF.

To note about this clone: Other DNA sequences in the sample encode the same CDR3. The chain joins TRBV28 to TRBJ1-2, with TRBD1 matching 7 bases. The CDR3 is 12 residues long. Per the germline V gene, CDR1 is MDHEN and CDR2 is SYDVKM. V gave up 4 bases and J gave up 8 bases; unmatched junction bases: 4. CDR3 in DNA: TGTGCCAGCAGTTCGACAGGGTACGGCTACACCTTC. Translation gives CASSSTGYGYTF.

The chain combines TRBV19 with TRBJ2-5, with D tentatively TRBD2 (5 bases). CDR3 length equals 13 residues. Trimming pared 5 bases from V and 4 bases from J, leaving 11 bases between. The V gene's germline CDR1 is LNHDA and CDR2 SQIVND (reference sequence). CDR3 sequence: CASSSTSLETQYF. CDR3 nucleotide sequence: TGTGCCAGTAGTTCAACTAGTTTAGAGACCCAGTACTTC.

This rearrangement joins TRBV10-3 to TRBJ2-5; D remains ambiguous. The CDR3 is 13 residues long. Germline values: CDR1 ENHRY, CDR2 SYGVKD. V shed 6 bases and J shed 1 base, with 9 bases lying between them. The CDR3 DNA is TGTGCCATCAGCCGAAACACCCAAGAGACCCAGTACTTC. Translating gives CAISRNTQETQYF.

The V gene is TRBV4-3, the J gene TRBJ1-4; D perhaps matches TRBD1 (5 bases). Looked up from germline, CDR1 is LGHNA and CDR2 is YSLEER. The CDR3 has 15 residues. Trimming shortened V by 0 bases and J by 8 bases, and 13 bases separated the two germline ends. The CDR3 loop reads CASSQDLSGPEKLFF. CDR3 bases: TGCGCCAGCAGCCAAGATCTATCAGGGCCCGAAAAACTGTTTTTT.

The rearrangement links TRBV19 to TRBJ1-1; a weak D match, TRBD1 (6 bases). Per the germline V gene, CDR1 is LNHDA and CDR2 is SQIVND (reference sequence). V lost 3 bases and J lost 2, with 10 bases in between. The CDR3 spans 14 residues. This chain's CDR3 is CASSIGTLNTEAFF. For the CDR3, the DNA is TGTGCCAGTAGTATTGGGACACTTAACACTGAAGCTTTCTTT.

This clone was detected once. The V gene is TRBV7-2, the J gene TRBJ2-7; the match to TRBD2 covers 8 bases. Unmatched junction bases numbered 7, after V lost 5 bases and J lost 4 bases. CDR3 size: 14 residues. CDR1 is SGHTA and CDR2 is FQGNSA in the germline V gene. The CDR3 DNA reads as TGTGCCAGCAGCCCTACGGGACTAGTATACGAGCAGTACTTC. Translating gives CASSPTGLVYEQYF. Complete variable domain (other parts from reference TRBV7-2 and TRBJ2-7): GAGVSQSPSNKVTEKGKDVELRCDPISGHTALYWYRQSLGQGLEFLIYFQGNSAPDKSGLPSDRFSAERTGGSVSTLTIQRTQQEDSAVYLCASSPTGLVYEQYFGPGTRLTVT.

This clone was seen a single time. The V gene is TRBV15, the J gene TRBJ1-4; TRBD1 matches 9 bases. The CDR3 covers 15 residues. Germline lookup yields CDR1 LNHNV and CDR2 YYDKDF (reference sequence). Trimming took 1 base from V and 5 from J; bases not matched to a gene: 2. The CDR3 sequence is CATSRAGTGNEKLFF. The CDR3 DNA reads TGTGCCACCAGCAGAGCCGGGACAGGGAATGAAAAACTGTTTTTT.

The rearrangement uses TRBV5-1 and TRBJ2-6, with 10 bases fitting TRBD1. This CDR3 has 18 residues. The V gene end was trimmed by 4 bases and the J gene end by 3 bases; junction bases not matched to a gene: 10. Germline V gene data show CDR1 as SGHRS and CDR2 as YFSETQ. The CDR3 DNA sequence: TGCGCCAGCAGCAAGGGCCGGGACAGGGGTTTTGGGGCCAACGTCCTGACTTTC. It encodes CASSKGRDRGFGANVLTF.

The genes are TRBV2 and TRBJ1-1, with 8 bases matching TRBD1. Germline CDR1 reads SNHLY; CDR2 reads FYNNEI. CDR3 length: 13 amino acids. The J segment lost 11 bases and the V segment lost 4 bases, leaving 9 bases of the junction unmatched. CDR3: CASSVSAGGPAFF. The CDR3 nucleotides are TGTGCCAGCAGTGTTTCGGCAGGGGGCCCGGCTTTCTTT.

This sequence joins TRBV5-5 and TRBJ1-5; maybe TRBD1 (6 bases). Germline values: CDR1 SGHKS, CDR2 YYEKEE (reference sequence). V was cut by 4 bases and J by 5 bases, with 19 bases left in between. This CDR3 has 16 amino acids. This CDR3 is CASSRGGQLRDQPQHF. CDR3 bases: TGTGCCAGCAGCCGCGGGGGGCAACTAAGGGATCAGCCCCAGCATTTT. The complete variable domain, with remaining parts taken from reference TRBV5-5 and TRBJ1-5, reads DAGVTQSPTHLIKTRGQQVTLRCSPISGHKSVSWYQQVLGQGPQFIFQYYEKEERGRGNFPDRFSARQFPNYSSELNVNALLLGDSALYLCASSRGGQLRDQPQHFGDGTRLSIL.

The chain recombines TRBV6-2 or TRBV6-3 with TRBJ2-5, with D unclear. Trimming cost V 6 bases and J 7 bases, with 12 bases left between them. CDR3 length: 12 amino acids. Germline assignment: CDR1 MNHEY and CDR2 SVGEGT. CDR3 protein: CASSDSEVTQYF. The CDR3, as DNA: TGTGCCAGCAGCGATTCTGAGGTGACCCAGTACTTC.

The V call is TRBV24-1, the J call TRBJ2-7, with D unresolved. The CDR3 runs to 13 residues. V gave up 4 bases and J gave up 3 bases, with 9 bases separating them. In germline, CDR1 is KGHDR, CDR2 SFDVKD. As DNA, the CDR3 is TGTGCCACCAGTGACGCGACAAACTACGAGCAGTACTTC. Its translation is CATSDATNYEQYF.

The chain joins TRBV14 to TRBJ2-1; a weak D match, TRBD1 (5 bases). Trimming shortened V by 0 bases and J by 8 bases, and 14 bases separated the two germline ends. Germline-derived CDR1 and CDR2 are SGHDN and FVKESK. The CDR3 loop spans 15 amino acids. The CDR3 spells CASSQDAGLDDEQFF. CDR3 sequence (DNA): TGTGCCAGCAGCCAAGATGCAGGGCTCGACGATGAGCAGTTCTTC.

The V gene is TRBV2, the J gene TRBJ2-3; D is undetermined. This CDR3 region has 12 residues. Germline V gene lookup returns CDR1 SNHLY and CDR2 FYNNEI. Trimming stripped 4 bases from V and 4 bases from J, with 6 bases between. For the CDR3, the DNA is TGTGCCAGCAGTGCTAACGCAGATACGCAGTATTTT. Amino acids: CASSANADTQYF.

This clone was counted only a few times. The chain carries TRBV6-2 or TRBV6-3 and TRBJ1-6; weak D call: TRBD1 (6 bases). The CDR3 is made up of 14 amino acids. The V and J ends lost 6 bases and 8 bases respectively, with 14 bases between them. CDR1 is MNHEY, CDR2 SVGEGT, per germline. The CDR3 loop is CASSHRVIDSPLHF. The DNA of the CDR3 is TGTGCCAGCAGCCACAGGGTAATCGATTCACCCCTCCACTTT.

The J gene is TRBJ2-3, the V gene TRBV10-3; 8 bases map to TRBD2. The germline CDR1 and CDR2 sequences are ENHRY and SYGVKD. The CDR3 is 14 residues long. Trimming cost V 6 bases and J 2 bases; bases outside gene matches: 4. The CDR3 loop reads CAISLAGNTDTQYF. The DNA for the CDR3 is TGTGCCATCAGCCTAGCGGGCAACACAGATACGCAGTATTTT.

J is TRBJ1-4 and V is TRBV28, with a weak D call TRBD1 (5 bases). V gave up 6 bases and J gave up 3 bases, with 14 bases separating them. The CDR3 length is 15 residues. Germline CDR1 and CDR2: MDHEN and SYDVKM. Written as DNA, the CDR3 is TGTGCCAGCAGCTATCGGGACTTATCTAATGAAAAACTGTTTTTT. This sequence encodes CASSYRDLSNEKLFF.

The chain recombines TRBV6-5 with TRBJ1-1, with TRBD1 matching 9 bases. CDR1 and CDR2 from the germline V gene are MNHEY and SVGAGI. The CDR3 has 15 amino acids. J gave up 6 bases and V 5 bases, and 10 bases lay outside the gene matches. This CDR3 is CASSNNRDRVAEAFF. The DNA for the CDR3 is TGTGCCAGCAGTAACAACCGGGACAGGGTTGCTGAAGCTTTCTTT.